One sample yielded the 13 T cell receptor beta chains listed below, sequenced in a study of T cell repertoires in cytomegalovirus infection. From the reads, TCRdb called clonotypes with MiXCR, one entry per CDR3 protein. The sample lists around 800,000 distinct CDR3 sequences, approximately 29% occurring once. These receptors are not linked to any known antigen. This material consisted of cultured CD8+ T cells from PBMCs, taken from culture after CMV antigen stimulation. The receptors were gathered from a human donor in good health (CMV status not recorded). Some clones in this sample may be carry-over from other donors' samples.

This clonotype was counted between two and nine times. The chain has TRBV27 and TRBJ2-4; D is unresolved. Germline assignment: CDR1 MNHEY and CDR2 SMNVEV (reference sequence). The V end lost 6 bases, the J end lost 6 bases, and 12 bases lay between the germline ends. There are 13 residues in the CDR3. CDR3 in amino acids: CASSPPGLNIQYF. CDR3 sequence (DNA): TGTGCCAGCAGCCCCCCTGGCCTAAACATTCAGTACTTC.

In its sample, this clonotype was seen a few times. This chain uses TRBV4-1 with TRBJ2-3; D not certain. CDR1 is MGHRA, CDR2 YSYEKL, per germline. The CDR3 contains 14 residues. Trimming pared 1 base from V and 4 bases from J, leaving 9 bases between. CDR3 nucleotides: TGCGCCAGCAGCCAAGGCCTTAAGGCAGATACGCAGTATTTT. Amino acids: CASSQGLKADTQYF.

The chain is built from TRBV11-2 and TRBJ2-1, with TRBD2 identical over 14 bases. CDR3 length: 18 amino acids. Germline CDR1 is SGHAT and CDR2 is FQNNGV. J lost 2 bases, V lost 4 bases, and 7 bases had no gene match. The CDR3 coding sequence is TGTGCCAGCAGCTCCCACCCGGGACTAGCGGGGGCCTACAATGAGCAGTTCTTC. It codes for CASSSHPGLAGAYNEQFF.

This chain uses TRBV4-1 with TRBJ2-3, with D possibly being TRBD1 or TRBD2 (6 bases each). This CDR3 has 18 amino acids. Germline assignment: CDR1 MGHRA and CDR2 YSYEKL. V was pared by 4 bases and J by 3 bases, with 23 bases between. In DNA form, the CDR3 reads TGCGCCAGCAGCCTGAGGGCGGTTTCTGGGGGGCAGACAGATACGCAGTATTTT. Residues: CASSLRAVSGGQTDTQYF.

This clonotype was detected only a few times. This CDR3 is CASSLEIPPTGNNEQFF. The CDR3 bases are TGTGCCAGCAGCTTAGAAATCCCCCCGACAGGGAATAATGAGCAGTTCTTC. V gene TRBV7-6 combines with J gene TRBJ2-1; 7 nucleotides agree with TRBD1. This CDR3 has 17 amino acids. The V gene end was trimmed by 1 base and the J gene end by 7 bases; junction bases not matched to a gene: 13. Germline CDR1 is SGHVS and CDR2 is FNYEAQ.

The chain has TRBV19 and TRBJ1-5; D ambiguous. The CDR3 sequence is 15 residues long. Deletions cut 9 bases from V and 1 base from J, with 16 bases between. Germline V gene data show CDR1 as LNHDA and CDR2 as SQIVND (reference sequence). The CDR3 region is CASHNRAESNQPQHF. The CDR3 region has the DNA TGTGCCAGCCATAATAGGGCCGAGAGCAATCAGCCCCAGCATTTT.

This clonotype occurred a few times. One end of the junction varies from germline; a read error may be responsible. The chain uses TRBV25-1 and TRBJ1-2; D is ambiguous. The length of the CDR3 is 13 residues. The V gene's germline CDR1 is MGHDK and CDR2 SYGVNS. The CDR3 nucleotides are TGTGCCAGCAGGGAGGACCAGATGATCCTTAAGTACTTC. Protein: CASREDQMILKYF.

This clonotype was seen at least ten times. The V and J genes are TRBV7-8 and TRBJ2-5, with unresolved D. The ends were cut back, 1 base at V and 9 bases at J, with 9 bases in the middle. This CDR3 spans 12 amino acids. Germline V gene lookup returns CDR1 SGHVS and CDR2 FQNEAQ. This CDR3 reads CASSLDESSQYF. DNA of the CDR3: TGTGCCAGCAGCTTAGACGAGTCTTCCCAGTACTTC.

The table lists this clonotype with a few counts. The V and J genes are TRBV9 and TRBJ2-3; 8 nucleotides agree with TRBD1. The V gene end was trimmed by 7 bases and the J gene end by 5 bases; junction bases not matched to a gene: 6. The CDR3 consists of 13 residues. CDR1 SGDLS and CDR2 YYNGEE come from the germline V gene. CDR3 nucleotides: TGTGCCAGCTCGACAGGGGTAAAAGATACGCAGTATTTT. Amino acids: CASSTGVKDTQYF.

This clonotype was observed a few times. The genes are TRBV19 and TRBJ1-5; 9 positions agree with TRBD1. With V trimmed by 9 bases and J by 0 bases, 6 bases remained unmatched. The CDR3 has 15 amino acids. Germline CDR1 reads LNHDA; CDR2 reads SQIVND (reference sequence). CDR3 DNA: TGTGCCAGCCGAAGGGACAGGGCTAGCAATCAGCCCCAGCATTTT. Residues: CASRRDRASNQPQHF.

This sequence joins TRBV2 and TRBJ2-1, with TRBD1 as a possible D gene (6 bases). The germline V and J ends were trimmed by 8 bases and 2 bases, with 10 bases remaining between them. CDR1 and CDR2 (germline): SNHLY, FYNNEI. CDR3 length equals 13 residues. The DNA for the CDR3 is TGTGCCAGCGGGCAGGGGCCCTACAATGAGCAGTTCTTC. It encodes CASGQGPYNEQFF.

The table lists this clonotype with a few counts. The V and J genes are TRBV4-3 and TRBJ1-3; TRBD1 matches at 8 bases. Germline trimming cut 2 bases from V and 1 base from J; bases unmatched to any gene: 13. This CDR3 is built from 19 residues. Germline V CDR1 and CDR2: LGHNA, YSLEER. The CDR3 nucleotides are TGCGCCAGCAGCCAACGGACAGGGCCGTCGTCGGGATCTGGAAACACCATATATTTT. Protein: CASSQRTGPSSGSGNTIYF.

This clonotype was recorded a few times. This sequence joins TRBV25-1 and TRBJ1-5; D is unresolved. The CDR3 consists of 14 residues. The germline V and J ends were trimmed by 0 bases and 7 bases, with 10 bases remaining between them. Germline values: CDR1 MGHDK, CDR2 SYGVNS. In DNA, the CDR3 is TGTGCCAGCAGTGAATACACGGAGCCCCAGCCCCAGCATTTT. Its protein is CASSEYTEPQPQHF.